The present entry profiles one T cell receptor (beta chain) with its context. The antigen remains unidentified. This specimen belongs to a study of beta chain features in type 1 diabetes. Study details: Cell yields, age and gender were similar between patients and healthy donors.

CDR1 is SGHRS and CDR2 is YFSETQ in the germline V gene. The CDR3 is 16 amino acids. The V and J ends lost 4 bases and 0 bases, in that order; junction bases with no gene match: 8. Since all of the isolated RNA was reverse transcribed, expressed TCRB transcripts were what got sequenced. Deep immunoSEQ sequencing covered naive, central memory and regulatory T cell samples. The data were produced by immunoSEQ multiplex PCR, yet TCRdb's version contains in-frame clones alone and is incomplete. Here the sample spans 130,000 or so clones, approximately 9% being singletons. General study findings and limits: All four CD4+ subsets of Type 1 diabetes patients contained TCRB CDR3s that were moderately but significantly shorter. Patients and controls would be equally affected if PCR favored shorter templates.

Sorting that relied on CD45RO/CCR7/CD25/CD127/CD95/CD27 yielded CD4+ naive, central memory, regulatory and stem cell-like memory cells. The rearrangement links TRBV5-1 to TRBJ2-7; 9 nucleotides agree with TRBD1. The sequencing sample was made of central memory CD4+ T cells from blood. The sequence derives from a young man with type 1 diabetes. Here the CDR3 reads CASSPLPTGGSYEQYF. CDR3 bases: TGCGCCAGCAGCCCACTACCGACAGGGGGCTCCTACGAGCAGTACTTC.